The 20 T cell receptor beta chains below were found in one sample sequenced in a study of blood T cells in healthy people across ages. A sample-barcoded 5' primer and a J-beta primer mix were used in a second PCR of about 7 to 12 cycles. TCRdb re-called the 5' RACE reads with MiXCR, one entry per CDR3 protein. The sample contains 630,000 or so distinct CDR3 sequences, about 32% of which appear only once. Specimen: blood. The source is a woman over 75 in good health.

This clonotype has a handful of counts. V usage is TRBV7-9 and J usage is TRBJ2-3; D not certain. CDR1 and CDR2 from the germline V gene are SEHNR and FQNEAQ (reference sequence). V lost 2 bases to trimming and J lost 2 bases, with 8 bases between them. The length of the CDR3 is 14 residues. The CDR3 loop is CASSLRAYTDTQYF. The CDR3 DNA is TGTGCCAGCAGCTTACGGGCGTACACAGATACGCAGTATTTT.

Note on this clonotype: This clone may be a read error of a much larger clone one base away. The rearrangement joins TRBV4-3 to TRBJ1-5; D is unclear. Germline assignment: CDR1 LGHNA and CDR2 YSLEER. V was shortened by 1 base and J by 2 bases, with 6 bases between the two germline ends. The CDR3 runs 14 residues. CDR3 region: CASSQVDGNQPQHF. The CDR3 DNA reads TGCGCCAGCAGCCAAGTCGACGGCAATCAGCCCCAGCATTTT.

This clonotype was observed many times. This sequence joins TRBV7-2 and TRBJ1-5; possible D gene TRBD1, 5 bases. Trimming cost V 3 bases and J 3 bases, with 6 bases left between them. The CDR3 consists of 13 residues. Per germline, CDR1 SGHTA and CDR2 FQGNSA. The CDR3 reads CASSFRANQPQHF. The CDR3 nucleotides read TGTGCCAGCAGCTTCAGGGCCAATCAGCCCCAGCATTTT.

As to this clonotype: One junction end does not reproduce the germline sequence, and a read error may be involved. This chain uses TRBV5-1 with TRBJ2-1; 7 positions agree with TRBD2. The CDR3 length is 15 residues. Germline lookup yields CDR1 SGHRS and CDR2 YFSETQ. For the CDR3, the DNA is TGCGCCAGCAGCTTAGCGGGAAGCTCCTACAGTGAGCAGTTCTTC. It translates to CASSLAGSSYSEQFF.

The sample holds many counts of this clonotype. The CDR3 DNA sequence: TGCGCCAGCAGCTTAAACGGGGGTTACGAGCAGTACTTC. It specifies CASSLNGGYEQYF. The chain recombines TRBV5-1 with TRBJ2-7; D perhaps matches TRBD2 (6 bases). The CDR3 is 13 residues long. Germline V lookup: CDR1 SGHRS, CDR2 YFSETQ. V was cut by 2 bases and J by 4 bases, with 10 bases left in between. The entire variable domain, with the rest obtained from reference TRBV5-1 and TRBJ2-7, is as follows: KAGVTQTPRYLIKTRGQQVTLSCSPISGHRSVSWYQQTPGQGLQFLFEYFSETQRNKGNFPGRFSGRQFSNSRSEMNVSTLELGDSALYLCASSLNGGYEQYFGPGTRLTVT.

The chain joins TRBV25-1 to TRBJ1-3, with D tentatively TRBD1 (5 bases). V was shortened by 1 base and J by 0 bases, with 10 bases between the two germline ends. This CDR3 is built from 16 residues. The germline V gene encodes CDR1 MGHDK and CDR2 SYGVNS. For the CDR3, the DNA is TGTGCCAGCAGTGAATCGAGGGGAGGCTCTGGAAACACCATATATTTT. Its translation is CASSESRGGSGNTIYF.

The chain links TRBV27 to TRBJ1-1; a possible D gene is TRBD1 (5 bases). CDR1 and CDR2 from the germline V gene are MNHEY and SMNVEV (reference sequence). CDR3 length equals 16 residues. Trimming stripped 0 bases from V and 0 bases from J, with 11 bases between. The CDR3 spells CASSLSMGRVNTEAFF. The CDR3 DNA is TGTGCCAGCAGTTTATCGATGGGCAGGGTGAACACTGAAGCTTTCTTT.

The chain has TRBV7-2 and TRBJ2-7, with D unresolved. Per the germline V gene, CDR1 is SGHTA and CDR2 is FQGNSA. Trimming stripped 5 bases from V and 0 bases from J, with 11 bases between. The CDR3 has 14 amino acids. The CDR3 loop reads CASSPPRSSYEQYF. CDR3 bases: TGTGCCAGCAGCCCCCCCCGGAGCTCCTACGAGCAGTACTTC.

In this sample, this clonotype turned up many times. The chain has TRBV7-2 and TRBJ2-5; 11 nucleotides line up with TRBD2. The CDR3 contains 16 residues. Germline V CDR1 and CDR2: SGHTA, FQGNSA. V lost 1 base and J lost 1; bases outside the gene matches: 2. The CDR3 DNA follows: TGTGCCAGCAGCTTAGTAGCGGGGGGGTTCCAAGAGACCCAGTACTTC. This translates into CASSLVAGGFQETQYF.

This clonotype has only a few counts. The chain is built from TRBV6-1 and TRBJ1-4; 8 bases align to TRBD1. With V trimmed by 6 bases and J by 7 bases, 4 bases remained unmatched. Germline lookup yields CDR1 MNHNS and CDR2 SASEGT. The CDR3 length is 13 residues. The CDR3 loop is CASSSGGPEKLFF. CDR3 DNA sequence: TGTGCCAGCAGCTCAGGGGGCCCTGAAAAACTGTTTTTT.

As concerns this clonotype: It may be a read error: a sequence one base away is much more abundant. V and J are TRBV5-1 and TRBJ1-1; unclear D gene. The length of the CDR3 is 15 residues. Trimming took 1 base from V and 4 from J, leaving 14 bases between them. Looked up from germline, CDR1 is SGHRS and CDR2 is YFSETQ. In DNA form, the CDR3 reads TGCGCCAGCAGCTTGAATCCGGGAGGTGGCACTGAAGCTTTCTTT. Translation: CASSLNPGGGTEAFF.

On this clonotype: A junction boundary mismatches the germline segment, possibly from a read error. The V gene is TRBV20-1, the J gene TRBJ1-5; D might be TRBD1 (6 bases). The V gene's germline CDR1 is DFQATT and CDR2 SNEGSKA (reference sequence). The CDR3 covers 13 residues. The CDR3 DNA reads as TGCAGTGCGAGAGGTAGGGGGACTCAGCCCCAGCATTTT. Its protein is CSARGRGTQPQHF.

This clonotype was seen many times. V gene TRBV18 combines with J gene TRBJ2-3; 10 bases are a match to TRBD2. Trimming took 4 bases from V and 4 from J; bases not matched to a gene: 5. The CDR3 sequence is 15 residues long. CDR1 and CDR2 (germline): KGHSH, LQKENI. In DNA, the CDR3 is TGTGCCAGCTCACGCACTAGCGGGGCGGCAGATACGCAGTATTTT. Amino acids: CASSRTSGAADTQYF.

This sequence joins TRBV20-1 and TRBJ2-7, with D unresolved. Germline V lookup: CDR1 DFQATT, CDR2 SNEGSKA (reference sequence). Trimming took off 1 base at V and 2 bases at J, with 9 bases between the two ends. The CDR3 runs 13 residues. The CDR3 loop reads CSARGVSPYEQYF. The CDR3 nucleotides read TGCAGTGCTAGAGGGGTCAGCCCCTACGAGCAGTACTTC.

Comment on this clonotype: This may stem from a read error, because a much larger clone lies one nucleotide away. The chain combines TRBV4-2 with TRBJ2-3, with 8 bases identical to TRBD2. CDR1 LGHNA and CDR2 YNFKEQ come from the germline V gene. The CDR3 loop spans 17 amino acids. The trim removed 2 bases at V and 5 bases at J, leaving 12 bases unmatched. CDR3 nucleotides: TGTGCCAGCAGCCAATCACCCAGCGGGGGCCGGCTAGATACGCAGTATTTT. Translation gives CASSQSPSGGRLDTQYF.

The V gene is TRBV20-1, the J gene TRBJ1-4; the match to TRBD1 covers 12 bases. This CDR3 is 13 amino acids long. Germline V gene data show CDR1 as DFQATT and CDR2 as SNEGSKA (reference sequence). V shed 6 bases, J shed 10 bases, and the junction held 6 bases outside the gene matches. CDR3 sequence reads: CSATGTGGGKLFF. For the CDR3, the DNA is TGCAGTGCCACCGGGACAGGGGGCGGAAAACTGTTTTTT.

This clonotype showed up just a few times. This chain uses TRBV6-4 with TRBJ2-5; 9 bases line up with TRBD1. The trim removed 3 bases at V and 4 bases at J, leaving 6 bases unmatched. The CDR3 is made up of 15 amino acids. The germline CDR1 and CDR2 sequences are MRHNA and SNTAGT. CDR3 in amino acids: CASSDQPGQGETQYF. The CDR3 coding sequence is TGTGCCAGCAGTGATCAACCGGGACAGGGAGAGACCCAGTACTTC.

The chain employs TRBV20-1 and TRBJ2-7; D is unresolved. Germline CDR1 and CDR2: DFQATT and SNEGSKA (reference sequence). Between the trimmed V and J ends, which lost 5 bases and 7 bases, there was a span of 15 bases. The CDR3 spans 12 residues. The CDR3: CSAQSLNNEQYF. CDR3 coding DNA: TGCAGTGCTCAAAGCCTTAACAATGAGCAGTACTTC.

This clonotype was observed a handful of times. This could be a read error, since a much larger clone is one nucleotide away. This chain links TRBV14 with TRBJ1-1; D may be TRBD1 (6 bases). Germline CDR1 SGHDN, CDR2 FVKESK. CDR3 length: 15 residues. The CDR3 sequence: CATSTPTGSNTEAFF. CDR3 bases: TGTGCCACCAGCACTCCGACAGGATCGAACACTGAAGCTTTCTTT.

This clonotype has at least ten counts. This chain joins TRBV6-2 or TRBV6-3 and TRBJ1-1; the D is unclear. CDR3 length equals 17 residues. With 0 bases removed from V and 2 bases from J, the gap between germline ends came to 16 bases. Germline loops: CDR1 MNHEY, CDR2 SVGEGT. CDR3 loop: CASSYSPIRSTNTEAFF. The CDR3 DNA sequence: TGTGCCAGCAGTTACTCTCCGATTCGCAGTACCAACACTGAAGCTTTCTTT.